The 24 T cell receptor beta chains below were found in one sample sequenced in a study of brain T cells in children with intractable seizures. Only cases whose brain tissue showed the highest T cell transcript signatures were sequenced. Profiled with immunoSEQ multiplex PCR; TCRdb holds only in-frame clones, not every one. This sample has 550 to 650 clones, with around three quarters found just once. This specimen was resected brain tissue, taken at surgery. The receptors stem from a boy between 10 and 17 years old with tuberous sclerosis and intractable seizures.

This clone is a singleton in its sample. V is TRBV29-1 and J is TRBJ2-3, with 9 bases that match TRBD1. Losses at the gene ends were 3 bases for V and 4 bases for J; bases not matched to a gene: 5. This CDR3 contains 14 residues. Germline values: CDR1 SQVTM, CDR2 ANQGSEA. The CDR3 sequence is CSVEGQGVPDTQYF. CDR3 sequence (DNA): TGCAGCGTTGAGGGACAGGGCGTACCAGATACGCAGTATTTT.

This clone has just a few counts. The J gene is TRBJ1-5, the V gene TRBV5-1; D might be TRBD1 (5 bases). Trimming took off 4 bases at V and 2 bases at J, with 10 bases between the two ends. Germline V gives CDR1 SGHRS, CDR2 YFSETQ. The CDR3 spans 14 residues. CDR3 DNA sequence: TGCGCCAGCAGCGGGACCGCGGGCAATCAGCCCCAGCATTTT. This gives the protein CASSGTAGNQPQHF.

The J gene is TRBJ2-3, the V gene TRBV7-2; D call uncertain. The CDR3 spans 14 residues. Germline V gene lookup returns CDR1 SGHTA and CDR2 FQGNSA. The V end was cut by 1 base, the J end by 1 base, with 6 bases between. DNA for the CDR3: TGTGCCAGCAGCTTAGACCCGGGCACAGATACGCAGTATTTT. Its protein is CASSLDPGTDTQYF.

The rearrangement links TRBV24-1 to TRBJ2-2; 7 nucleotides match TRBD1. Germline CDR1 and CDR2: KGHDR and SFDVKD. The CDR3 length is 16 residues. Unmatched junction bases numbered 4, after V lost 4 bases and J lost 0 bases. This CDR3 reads CATSDPGQANTGELFF. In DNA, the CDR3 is TGTGCCACCAGTGACCCCGGACAGGCGAACACCGGGGAGCTGTTTTTT.

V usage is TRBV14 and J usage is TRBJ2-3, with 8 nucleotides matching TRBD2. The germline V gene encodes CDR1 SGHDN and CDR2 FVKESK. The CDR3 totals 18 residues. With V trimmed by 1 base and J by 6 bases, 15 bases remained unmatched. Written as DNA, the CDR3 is TGTGCCAGCAGCCAAGGCCTCGCCTTGCGGGAGGTAGGGGATACGCAGTATTTT. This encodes CASSQGLALREVGDTQYF.

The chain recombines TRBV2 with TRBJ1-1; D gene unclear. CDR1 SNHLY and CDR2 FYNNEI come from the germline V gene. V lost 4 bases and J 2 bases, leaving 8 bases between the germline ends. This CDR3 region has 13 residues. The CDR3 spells CASSVRFNTEAFF. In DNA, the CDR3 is TGTGCCAGCAGTGTGCGATTTAACACTGAAGCTTTCTTT.

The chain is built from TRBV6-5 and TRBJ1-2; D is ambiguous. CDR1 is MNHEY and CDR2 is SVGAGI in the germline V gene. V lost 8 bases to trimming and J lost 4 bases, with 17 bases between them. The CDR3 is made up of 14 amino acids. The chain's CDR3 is CASVSPPPPYGYTF. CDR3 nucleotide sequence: TGTGCCAGCGTATCTCCGCCTCCCCCCTATGGCTACACCTTC.

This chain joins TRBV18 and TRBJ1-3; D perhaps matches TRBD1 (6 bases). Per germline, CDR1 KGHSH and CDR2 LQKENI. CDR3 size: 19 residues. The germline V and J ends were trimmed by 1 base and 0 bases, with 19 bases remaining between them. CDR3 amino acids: CASSPQTQRTARSGNTIYF. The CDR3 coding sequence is TGTGCCAGCTCACCACAGACGCAAAGGACAGCCCGCTCTGGAAACACCATATATTTT.

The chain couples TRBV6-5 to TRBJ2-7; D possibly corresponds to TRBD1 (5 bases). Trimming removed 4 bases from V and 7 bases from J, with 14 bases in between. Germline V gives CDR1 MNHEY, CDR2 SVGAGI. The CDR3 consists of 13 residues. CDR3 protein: CASSSPGFGEQYF. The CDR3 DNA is TGTGCCAGCAGTTCCCCAGGGTTCGGGGAGCAGTACTTC.

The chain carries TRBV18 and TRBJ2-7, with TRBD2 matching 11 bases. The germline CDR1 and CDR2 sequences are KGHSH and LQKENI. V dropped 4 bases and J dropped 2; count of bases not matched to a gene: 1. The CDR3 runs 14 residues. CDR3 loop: CASSLAGGPYEQYF. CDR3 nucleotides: TGTGCCAGCTCACTAGCGGGGGGGCCCTACGAGCAGTACTTC. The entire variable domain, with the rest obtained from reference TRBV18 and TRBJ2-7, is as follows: NAGVMQNPRHLVRRRGQEARLRCSPMKGHSHVYWYRQLPEEGLKFMVYLQKENIIDESGMPKERFSAEFPKEGPSILRIQQVVRGDSAAYFCASSLAGGPYEQYFGPGTRLTVT.

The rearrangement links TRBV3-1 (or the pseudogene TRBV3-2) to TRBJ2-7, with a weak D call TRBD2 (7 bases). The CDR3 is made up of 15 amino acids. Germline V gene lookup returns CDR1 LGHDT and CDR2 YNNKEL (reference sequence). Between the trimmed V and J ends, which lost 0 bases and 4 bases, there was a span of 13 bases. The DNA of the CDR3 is TGTGCCAGCAGCCAAGAAGGGGGGGGTAGGTACGAGCAGTACTTC. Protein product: CASSQEGGGRYEQYF.

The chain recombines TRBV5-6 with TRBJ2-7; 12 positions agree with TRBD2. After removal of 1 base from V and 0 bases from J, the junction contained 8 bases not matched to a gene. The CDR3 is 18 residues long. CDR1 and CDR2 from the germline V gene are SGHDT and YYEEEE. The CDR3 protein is CASSLWWLAGGSSYEQYF. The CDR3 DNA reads TGTGCCAGCAGCTTGTGGTGGCTAGCGGGAGGGTCCTCCTACGAGCAGTACTTC.

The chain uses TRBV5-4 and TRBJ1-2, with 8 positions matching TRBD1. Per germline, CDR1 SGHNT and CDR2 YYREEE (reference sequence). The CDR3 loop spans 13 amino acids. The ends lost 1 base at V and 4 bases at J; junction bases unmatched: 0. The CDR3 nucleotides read TGTGCCAGCAGCTTGCAGGGGGCCTATGGCTACACCTTC. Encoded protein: CASSLQGAYGYTF.

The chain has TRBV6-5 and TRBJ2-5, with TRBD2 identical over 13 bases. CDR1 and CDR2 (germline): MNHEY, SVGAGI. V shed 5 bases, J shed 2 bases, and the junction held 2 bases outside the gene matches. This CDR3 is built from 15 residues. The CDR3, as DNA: TGTGCCAGCAGTCTACTAGCGGGGGGGCAAGAGACCCAGTACTTC. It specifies CASSLLAGGQETQYF.

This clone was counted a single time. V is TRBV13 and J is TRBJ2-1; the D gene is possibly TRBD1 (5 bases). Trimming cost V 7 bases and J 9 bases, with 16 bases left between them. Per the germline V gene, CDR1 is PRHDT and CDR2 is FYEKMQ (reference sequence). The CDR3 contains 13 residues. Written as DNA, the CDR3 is TGTGCCAGCAACTACAGGACCCTCCCTGAGCAGTTCTTC. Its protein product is CASNYRTLPEQFF.

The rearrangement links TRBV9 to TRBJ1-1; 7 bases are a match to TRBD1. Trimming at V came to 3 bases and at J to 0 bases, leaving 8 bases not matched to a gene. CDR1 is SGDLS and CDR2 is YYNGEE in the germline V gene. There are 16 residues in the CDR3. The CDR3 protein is CASSAGDRAMNTEAFF. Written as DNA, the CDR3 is TGTGCCAGCAGCGCGGGAGACAGGGCGATGAACACTGAAGCTTTCTTT.

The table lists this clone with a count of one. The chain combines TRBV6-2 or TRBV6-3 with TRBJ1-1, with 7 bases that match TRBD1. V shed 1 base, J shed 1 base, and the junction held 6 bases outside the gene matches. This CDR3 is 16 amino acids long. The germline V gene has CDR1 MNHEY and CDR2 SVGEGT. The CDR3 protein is CASSYYLGQWNTEAFF. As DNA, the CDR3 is TGTGCCAGCAGTTACTATCTGGGACAGTGGAACACTGAAGCTTTCTTT.

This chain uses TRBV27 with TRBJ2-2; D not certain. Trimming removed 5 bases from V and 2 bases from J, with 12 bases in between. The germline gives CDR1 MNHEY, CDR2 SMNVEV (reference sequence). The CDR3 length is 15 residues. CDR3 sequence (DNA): TGTGCCAGCAGTCCTGATGGAGCCAACACCGGGGAGCTGTTTTTT. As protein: CASSPDGANTGELFF.

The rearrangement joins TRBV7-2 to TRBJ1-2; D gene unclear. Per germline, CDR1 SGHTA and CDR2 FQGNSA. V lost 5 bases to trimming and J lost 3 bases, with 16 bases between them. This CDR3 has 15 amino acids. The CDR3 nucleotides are TGTGCCAGCAGCCCCACCCCCTGGGAGGACTATGGCTACACCTTC. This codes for CASSPTPWEDYGYTF. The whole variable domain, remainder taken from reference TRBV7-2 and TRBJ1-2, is GAGVSQSPSNKVTEKGKDVELRCDPISGHTALYWYRQSLGQGLEFLIYFQGNSAPDKSGLPSDRFSAERTGGSVSTLTIQRTQQEDSAVYLCASSPTPWEDYGYTFGSGTRLTVV.

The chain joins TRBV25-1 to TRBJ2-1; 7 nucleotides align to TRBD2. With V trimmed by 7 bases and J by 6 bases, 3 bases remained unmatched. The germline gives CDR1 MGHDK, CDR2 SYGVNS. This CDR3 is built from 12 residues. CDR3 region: CASKREGNEQFF. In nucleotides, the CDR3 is TGTGCCAGCAAGAGGGAGGGCAATGAGCAGTTCTTC.

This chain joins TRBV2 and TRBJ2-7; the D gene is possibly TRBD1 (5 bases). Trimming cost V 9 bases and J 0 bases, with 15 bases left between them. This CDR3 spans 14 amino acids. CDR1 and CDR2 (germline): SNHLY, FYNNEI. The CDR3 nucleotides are TGTGCCAGTACCCAGGGTCAGCTCTCCTACGAGCAGTACTTC. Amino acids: CASTQGQLSYEQYF.

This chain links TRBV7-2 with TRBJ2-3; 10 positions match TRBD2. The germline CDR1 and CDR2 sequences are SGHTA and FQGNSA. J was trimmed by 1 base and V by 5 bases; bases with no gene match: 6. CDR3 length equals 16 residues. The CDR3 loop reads CASSPYGLAGTDTQYF. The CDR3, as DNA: TGTGCCAGCAGCCCCTACGGACTAGCGGGCACAGATACGCAGTATTTT.

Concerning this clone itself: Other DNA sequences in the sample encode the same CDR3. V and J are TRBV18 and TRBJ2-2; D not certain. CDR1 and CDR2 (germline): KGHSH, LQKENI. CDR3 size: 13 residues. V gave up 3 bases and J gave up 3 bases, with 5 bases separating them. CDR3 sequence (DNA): TGTGCCAGCTCACCCCGCGACACCGGGGAGCTGTTTTTT. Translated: CASSPRDTGELFF. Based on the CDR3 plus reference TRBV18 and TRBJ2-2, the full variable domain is NAGVMQNPRHLVRRRGQEARLRCSPMKGHSHVYWYRQLPEEGLKFMVYLQKENIIDESGMPKERFSAEFPKEGPSILRIQQVVRGDSAAYFCASSPRDTGELFFGEGSRLTVL.

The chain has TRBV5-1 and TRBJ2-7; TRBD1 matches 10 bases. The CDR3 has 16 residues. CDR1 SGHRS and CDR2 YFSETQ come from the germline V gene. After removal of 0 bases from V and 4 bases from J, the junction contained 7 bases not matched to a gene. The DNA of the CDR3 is TGCGCCAGCAGCTTGGGAGACAGGGGGCGTTTTTACGAGCAGTACTTC. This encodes CASSLGDRGRFYEQYF.